One sample yielded the 20 T cell receptor beta chains listed below, sequenced in a study of T cell therapy after organ transplantation. No antigens are known for them. TCRdb's table, derived via immunoSEQ multiplex PCR, lists solely in-frame clones and lacks some. The sample holds 4,800 or so clones, approximately 64% seen once. Time point here: 4-8 weeks after completion of therapy. Sequenced here: CD8+ T cells from blood, sampled after autologous CMV-specific T cell therapy. The receptors were sampled from a human patient who had received a solid organ transplant and had CMV disease. Some T cells may arise from the graft donor.

The chain links TRBV1 to TRBJ1-2; TRBD1, the table's D call, lacks a check against the DNA. TRBV1 corresponds to a pseudogene. CDR3 size: 16 residues. CDR3: CASRPDQTGSNYGYTF. Written as DNA, the CDR3 is TGCGCCAGCAGGCCGGATCAGACAGGGTCAAACTATGGCTACACCTTC.

The chain couples TRBV5-6 to TRBJ1-1; 8 bases map to TRBD1. Trimming at V came to 3 bases and at J to 4 bases, leaving 8 bases not matched to a gene. Germline CDR1 SGHDT, CDR2 YYEEEE. The CDR3 consists of 15 residues. CDR3 coding DNA: TGTGCCAGCAGCTATGGGACAGGACTTGCCACTGAAGCTTTCTTT. It is translated as CASSYGTGLATEAFF.

This sequence joins TRBV6-6 and TRBJ2-7, with 8 nucleotides matching TRBD2. V was pared by 10 bases and J by 0 bases, with 11 bases of the junction left unmatched. The CDR3 covers 15 residues. Germline V gene lookup returns CDR1 MNHNY and CDR2 SVGAGI (reference sequence). The CDR3: CATLGRGGSSYEQYF. CDR3 DNA sequence: TGTGCCACCCTCGGGAGGGGGGGCTCCTCCTACGAGCAGTACTTC.

This rearrangement joins TRBV6-5 to TRBJ2-7, with 10 bases aligning to TRBD1. The junction had 0 bases not matched to a gene; V was cut back by 0 bases and J by 4 bases. Germline CDR1 is MNHEY and CDR2 is SVGAGI. The CDR3 spans 14 residues. The CDR3 here is CASSYSDRGYEQYF. The CDR3 DNA reads TGTGCCAGCAGTTACTCGGACAGGGGGTACGAGCAGTACTTC.

This clone was observed a single time. The rearrangement uses TRBV11-3 and TRBJ2-1, with D unresolved. The CDR3 has 13 residues. In germline, CDR1 is SGHNT, CDR2 YENEEA. The V and J ends lost 1 base and 5 bases respectively, with 6 bases between them. DNA of the CDR3: TGTGCCAGCAGCTTAGGACCCCACAATGAGCAGTTCTTC. The encoded protein is CASSLGPHNEQFF.

The rearrangement uses TRBV5-1 and TRBJ2-2; 14 bases line up with TRBD2. Losses at the gene ends were 0 bases for V and 3 bases for J; bases not matched to a gene: 13. CDR1 SGHRS and CDR2 YFSETQ come from the germline V gene. The CDR3 runs 21 residues. The CDR3 nucleotides read TGCGCCAGCAGCTTGGCCCGCCCGGGACTAGCGGGAGTCTCAGACACCGGGGAGCTGTTTTTT. This translates into CASSLARPGLAGVSDTGELFF. The entire variable domain, with the rest obtained from reference TRBV5-1 and TRBJ2-2, is as follows: KAGVTQTPRYLIKTRGQQVTLSCSPISGHRSVSWYQQTPGQGLQFLFEYFSETQRNKGNFPGRFSGRQFSNSRSEMNVSTLELGDSALYLCASSLARPGLAGVSDTGELFFGEGSRLTVL.

The chain employs TRBV6-5 and TRBJ2-7; 9 bases line up with TRBD1. The CDR3 has 14 amino acids. The junction had 7 bases not matched to a gene; V was cut back by 6 bases and J by 4 bases. Germline-derived CDR1 and CDR2 are MNHEY and SVGAGI. The chain's CDR3 is CASRQGAERYEQYF. The CDR3 nucleotides read TGTGCCAGCAGACAGGGGGCGGAGAGGTACGAGCAGTACTTC.

This clone appeared a single time. This sequence joins TRBV5-4 and TRBJ1-1; weak D call: TRBD1 (5 bases). Germline-derived CDR1 and CDR2 are SGHNT and YYREEE (reference sequence). This CDR3 is 18 amino acids long. V was cut by 0 bases and J by 10 bases, with 28 bases left in between. The CDR3 nucleotides read TGTGCCAGCAGCTTGGCCGGTTCGGTCGGGGCCAGCCACTTTGGAGCTTTCTTT. It codes for CASSLAGSVGASHFGAFF.

This clone rates as medium-sized. This rearrangement joins TRBV28 to TRBJ1-2; D not resolved. Trimming shortened V by 2 bases and J by 8 bases, and 15 bases separated the two germline ends. CDR3 length: 14 residues. CDR1 MDHEN and CDR2 SYDVKM come from the germline V gene. The CDR3 sequence is CASSLELVQQGYTF. CDR3 nucleotides: TGTGCCAGCAGTTTAGAGCTCGTCCAGCAGGGCTACACCTTC.

This clone has only one observation. This rearrangement joins TRBV6-6 to TRBJ2-1; D is tentatively TRBD1 or TRBD2 (6 bases each). The CDR3 is made up of 11 amino acids. Germline V gene lookup returns CDR1 MNHNY and CDR2 SVGAGI (reference sequence). The V end lost 11 bases, the J end lost 15 bases, and 20 bases lay between the germline ends. CDR3 bases: TGTGCCGCATGGGGGCGGGAATTACGGTTCTTC. Translation gives CAAWGRELRFF.

This chain joins TRBV7-2 and TRBJ2-1; 8 bases are a match to TRBD2. CDR3 length equals 16 residues. J lost 12 bases, V lost 5 bases, and 18 bases had no gene match. CDR1 and CDR2 (germline): SGHTA, FQGNSA. The CDR3 region is CASSIHERGLLSVQFF. The CDR3 DNA reads as TGTGCCAGCAGCATCCATGAGCGGGGGCTCCTCTCGGTGCAGTTCTTC.

V and J are TRBV6-6 and TRBJ2-3; TRBD2 matches at 15 bases. Germline V gene sequence: CDR1 MNHNY, CDR2 SVGAGI (reference sequence). The CDR3 is 15 residues long. Trimming removed 5 bases from V and 4 bases from J; junction bases left unmatched: 1. In nucleotides, the CDR3 is TGTGCCAGCAGTGGACTAGCGGGGGGGCCAGATACGCAGTATTTT. It codes for CASSGLAGGPDTQYF.

This clone has more than one count but fewer than ten. The chain is built from TRBV9 and TRBJ2-1, with D perhaps matching TRBD1 or TRBD2 (5 bases each). CDR1 and CDR2 (germline): SGDLS, YYNGEE. Trimming shortened V by 0 bases and J by 7 bases, and 14 bases separated the two germline ends. The CDR3 is 15 residues long. The CDR3 reads CASSVGGVSVNEQFF. CDR3 nucleotides: TGTGCCAGCAGCGTAGGAGGGGTAAGTGTGAATGAGCAGTTCTTC.

The rearrangement links TRBV10-2 to TRBJ2-5; 11 nucleotides align to TRBD2. This CDR3 contains 14 residues. The germline V gene has CDR1 WSHSY and CDR2 SAAADI. After removal of 3 bases from V and 4 bases from J, the junction contained 1 base not matched to a gene. This chain's CDR3 is CASSELAGVETQYF. CDR3 nucleotides: TGCGCCAGCAGTGAACTAGCGGGAGTAGAGACCCAGTACTTC.

The chain recombines TRBV28 with TRBJ2-5; TRBD2 is a possible D gene (6 bases). V was trimmed by 6 bases and J by 0 bases, leaving 14 bases between them. The CDR3 contains 15 residues. In germline, CDR1 is MDHEN, CDR2 SYDVKM. CDR3 sequence reads: CASRPGREYQETQYF. The CDR3 nucleotides read TGTGCCAGCAGACCGGGACGGGAGTACCAAGAGACCCAGTACTTC. The whole variable domain, remainder taken from reference TRBV28 and TRBJ2-5, is DVKVTQSSRYLVKRTGEKVFLECVQDMDHENMFWYRQDPGLGLRLIYFSYDVKMKEKGDIPEGYSVSREKKERFSLILESASTNQTSMYLCASRPGREYQETQYFGPGTRLLVL.

The chain is built from TRBV19 and TRBJ1-1; tentative D call: TRBD1 (5 bases). Trimming took off 3 bases at V and 0 bases at J, with 8 bases between the two ends. In germline, CDR1 is LNHDA, CDR2 SQIVND (reference sequence). The CDR3 consists of 14 residues. The CDR3, as DNA: TGTGCCAGTAGTATGGGGCCTATGAACACTGAAGCTTTCTTT. This encodes CASSMGPMNTEAFF. Filled out from reference TRBV19 and TRBJ1-1, the complete variable domain reads DGGITQSPKYLFRKEGQNVTLSCEQNLNHDAMYWYRQDPGQGLRLIYYSQIVNDFQKGDIAEGYSVSREKKESFPLTVTSAQKNPTAFYLCASSMGPMNTEAFFGQGTRLTVV.

V is TRBV14 and J is TRBJ2-7; no definite D call. Per germline, CDR1 SGHDN and CDR2 FVKESK. The CDR3 has 11 amino acids. Trimming pared 1 base from V and 6 bases from J, leaving 4 bases between. In nucleotides, the CDR3 is TGTGCCAGCAGCCAAGGGGGCGAGCAGTACTTC. This translates into CASSQGGEQYF. Filled out from reference TRBV14 and TRBJ2-7, the complete variable domain reads EAGVTQFPSHSVIEKGQTVTLRCDPISGHDNLYWYRRVMGKEIKFLLHFVKESKQDESGMPNNRFLAERTGGTYSTLKVQPAELEDSGVYFCASSQGGEQYFGPGTRLTVT.

This chain uses TRBV6-1 with TRBJ1-4, with TRBD1 as a possible D gene (6 bases). CDR3 length equals 16 residues. Germline lookup yields CDR1 MNHNS and CDR2 SASEGT. Trimming left V 0 bases short and J 5 bases short, with 13 bases between. CDR3 in DNA: TGTGCCAGCAGTGAAGCAGGGGGGATAGTAAATGAAAAACTGTTTTTT. As protein: CASSEAGGIVNEKLFF.

This clone appeared a few times. The CDR3 reads CASSIHERGLLSVQFF. The CDR3, as DNA: TGTGCCAGCAGCATCCATGAGCGGGGGCTCCTCTCGGTGCAGTTCTTC. The chain uses TRBV11-2 and TRBJ2-1; 8 positions agree with TRBD2. V was pared by 5 bases and J by 12 bases, with 18 bases of the junction left unmatched. This CDR3 region has 16 residues. From germline, CDR1 is SGHAT and CDR2 FQNNGV.

The chain's CDR3 is CASSSGPTGDLTGELFF. The DNA of the CDR3 is TGTGCCAGCAGCTCTGGGCCGACAGGGGATTTAACCGGGGAGCTGTTTTTT. The chain uses TRBV7-7 and TRBJ2-2, with 8 bases lining up with TRBD1. There are 17 residues in the CDR3. Germline loops: CDR1 SSHAT, CDR2 FNYEAQ (reference sequence). The V and J ends lost 4 bases and 5 bases, in that order; junction bases with no gene match: 12.